The clone carrying this T cell receptor beta chain appeared many times. This entry comes from a study of T cells in Graves' hyperthyroidism and ophthalmopathy. The CDR3 loop spans 16 amino acids. Germline values: CDR1 SNHLY, CDR2 FYNNEI. J lost 4 bases, V lost 5 bases, and 11 bases had no gene match. Each diagnosis was grounded in clinical symptoms, serum thyroxine and TRAb, thyroid ultrasound, and orbital computed tomography. Template material for amplifying TCR beta CDR3 regions consisted of RNA transcripts. With the HTBI primer set, the TCR CDR3 went through a first round of RT-PCR. Using its own MiXCR run on the multiplex PCR reads, TCRdb lists one record per CDR3 protein. The repertoire has 300,000 to 500,000 distinct CDR3 sequences, 11% to 15% of them found once; the top ten carry 25% to 30%.

Material: blood. The gene calls are TRBV2 and TRBJ2-5, with 9 bases matching TRBD2. This sequence originates from a middle-aged man with Graves' ophthalmopathy. CDR3 nucleotide sequence: TGTGCCAGCAGTTTTTTATTGGCGGGAGGGAGAGAGACCCAGTACTTC. Encoded protein: CASSFLLAGGRETQYF.